The TCR beta chain described here comes from a study of radiotherapy plus CTLA-4 blockade in lung cancer (dated by TCRdb to 2016 to 2019). The study in broad terms: Among enrolled patients, about 17% had an objective response and about 30% reached disease control. General study outcomes and caveats: The strongest predictors of response were reported to be early dynamic shifts in blood T cell clones along with a rise in serum interferon-beta following radiation. After treatment with radiotherapy and ipilimumab, TCR clones that originated in tumors expanded in peripheral blood.

The library was built by means of the immunoSEQ multiplex PCR assay. TCRdb re-hosts the immuneACCESS table, in-frame sequences only. Its copies lack some clones; in the studies checked, an unresolved V gene accounts for under half of them, and the cause for the rest is not known. In all, the sample holds 90,000 to 100,000 clones, and roughly 79% of those were seen once. 2.8% of the sample lies in the top ten. The study evaluated CTLA-4 blockade (ipilimumab) given together with focal radiation therapy in patients who had chemo-refractory metastatic non-small-cell lung cancer. A note on this clone: It has no known antigen specificity. Qualities for individual bases were not recorded, and no much larger clone is one base off.

From cysteine to phenylalanine, the CDR3 is 15 amino acids long. Solely the CDR3 DNA is kept, with 45 bases framed from the first base. The germline V gene (reference sequence) specifies LNHNV as CDR1 and YYDKDF as CDR2. Ends trimmed: V by 7 bases, J by 7 bases; bases unmatched to a gene: 9. Source: peripheral blood, taken from a patient treated with radiotherapy plus ipilimumab. This receptor was identified in a human donor with non-small cell lung cancer who had a partial response to radiotherapy plus ipilimumab. Some clones in this sample may be carry-over from other donors' samples. The sequence links TRBV15 to TRBJ2-1, with 11 bases in between that match TRBD2. The bases are TGTGCCACCAAACGGGGACTAGCGGAAACTAATGAGCAGTTCTTC. Translation gives CATKRGLAETNEQFF.